The 27 T cell receptor beta chains given below trace back to one sample, sequenced in a study of post-analysis software for immune sequencing data. General study points: Among four or five TRBV segments more frequent in patients than controls were TRBV5-6, TRBV5-1 and TRBV20-1.

For these receptors, no antigen is known. Unique molecular identifiers had been added to the TCR beta cDNA libraries. MiXCR was run by TCRdb on the PCR reads, yielding one entry per CDR3 protein. Of a few hundred thousand distinct CDR3 sequences in the sample, 30% to 40% were seen once. Sequenced sample: blood. The receptor set was obtained from a girl younger than 18 with multiple sclerosis.

The V call is TRBV5-1, the J call TRBJ2-3; 9 bases agree with TRBD1. V shed 4 bases and J 3 bases; nucleotides not matched to a gene: 15. This CDR3 is built from 18 residues. From germline, CDR1 is SGHRS and CDR2 YFSETQ. CDR3 region: CASSPRGPGTGFTDTQYF. The CDR3 nucleotides are TGCGCCAGCAGCCCTAGAGGCCCCGGGACAGGGTTTACAGATACGCAGTATTTT.

This chain connects TRBV7-9 to TRBJ2-2, with D tentatively TRBD2 (5 bases). The CDR3 length is 16 residues. Trimming left V 5 bases short and J 3 bases short, with 16 bases between. Germline CDR1 SEHNR, CDR2 FQNEAQ (reference sequence). CDR3 region: CASSPRRGRDTGELFF. The CDR3 DNA is TGTGCCAGCAGCCCCCGTCGCGGGCGGGACACCGGGGAGCTGTTTTTT. Using reference TRBV7-9 and TRBJ2-2 for the parts outside the CDR3, the full variable domain is DTGVSQNPRHKITKRGQNVTFRCDPISEHNRLYWYRQTLGQGPEFLTYFQNEAQLEKSRLLSDRFSAERPKGSFSTLEIQRTEQGDSAMYLCASSPRRGRDTGELFFGEGSRLTVL.

This chain uses TRBV20-1 with TRBJ1-2; D possibly corresponds to TRBD1 (6 bases). Germline CDR1 DFQATT, CDR2 SNEGSKA (reference sequence). This CDR3 has 15 amino acids. V dropped 0 bases and J dropped 3 bases, with 14 bases sitting between them. The CDR3 loop reads CSARDAGAQYYGYTF. The CDR3 DNA reads as TGCAGTGCTAGAGATGCGGGGGCGCAATACTATGGCTACACCTTC.

This chain links TRBV5-1 with TRBJ2-7, with 13 bases identical to TRBD2. Trimming took 2 bases from V and 3 from J; bases not matched to a gene: 14. The V gene's germline CDR1 is SGHRS and CDR2 YFSETQ. This CDR3 is 19 amino acids long. CDR3 in amino acids: CASSLKRTSGGASYYEQYF. For the CDR3, the DNA is TGCGCCAGCAGCTTAAAACGGACTAGCGGGGGAGCAAGTTACTACGAGCAGTACTTC.

The rearrangement uses TRBV6-5 and TRBJ1-4, with 8 bases identical to TRBD1. Germline V gene sequence: CDR1 MNHEY, CDR2 SVGAGI. The ends lost 4 bases at V and 10 bases at J; junction bases unmatched: 8. CDR3 length equals 14 residues. The CDR3 sequence: CASSFDQGARKLFF. In DNA, the CDR3 is TGTGCCAGCAGTTTCGACCAGGGGGCGAGAAAACTGTTTTTT.

The chain is built from TRBV5-1 and TRBJ2-3; no clear D. Trimming removed 0 bases at V and 4 bases at J, with 18 bases between. In germline, CDR1 is SGHRS, CDR2 YFSETQ. The CDR3 has 17 amino acids. CDR3 in DNA: TGCGCCAGCAGCTTGGGAGGTGTAGGGTGGTTCCCAGATACGCAGTATTTT. This gives the protein CASSLGGVGWFPDTQYF.

This clonotype was counted a single time. The chain recombines TRBV20-1 with TRBJ2-3; 8 bases map to TRBD1. The V gene's germline CDR1 is DFQATT and CDR2 SNEGSKA (reference sequence). Trimming at V came to 6 bases and at J to 2 bases, leaving 4 bases not matched to a gene. The CDR3 is 13 amino acids. The CDR3 loop reads CSAEGQATDTQYF. The CDR3 DNA is TGCAGTGCCGAGGGACAGGCCACAGATACGCAGTATTTT.

In its sample, this clonotype was seen many times. The rearrangement joins TRBV6-1 to TRBJ2-5, with 8 bases lining up with TRBD1. The CDR3 runs 13 residues. Per germline, CDR1 MNHNS and CDR2 SASEGT. The V and J ends lost 10 bases and 7 bases, in that order; junction bases with no gene match: 11. CDR3 amino acids: CATWTGLAATQYF. CDR3 in DNA: TGTGCCACCTGGACAGGGTTGGCCGCGACCCAGTACTTC.

The chain is built from TRBV20-1 and TRBJ2-5; 8 nucleotides match TRBD1. The CDR3 spans 14 residues. V gave up 0 bases and J gave up 5 bases; unmatched junction bases: 5. Germline lookup yields CDR1 DFQATT and CDR2 SNEGSKA (reference sequence). CDR3 sequence (DNA): TGCAGTGCTAGAGATTCAGGGGGCAGTGAGACCCAGTACTTC. This sequence encodes CSARDSGGSETQYF.

This clonotype was recorded a few times. The chain joins TRBV12-3 or TRBV12-4 to TRBJ2-1, with a possible D match to TRBD1 (6 bases). This CDR3 comprises 12 residues. Trimming removed 5 bases from V and 10 bases from J, with 12 bases in between. CDR3 DNA sequence: TGTGCCAGCAGTGAACAGGGTGCGGAGCAGTTCTTC. Protein sequence: CASSEQGAEQFF.

The rearrangement links TRBV10-3 to TRBJ2-5; no clear D gene. The CDR3 contains 13 residues. CDR1 is ENHRY and CDR2 is SYGVKD in the germline V gene. V was shortened by 10 bases and J by 1 base, with 13 bases between the two germline ends. The CDR3 loop reads CASSWVLQETQYF. The CDR3 nucleotides are TGTGCCAGCAGCTGGGTCCTCCAAGAGACCCAGTACTTC.

The chain joins TRBV20-1 to TRBJ2-1; weak D call: TRBD2 (6 bases). Germline V CDR1 and CDR2: DFQATT, SNEGSKA (reference sequence). This CDR3 contains 15 residues. With 3 bases removed from V and 3 bases from J, the gap between germline ends came to 15 bases. The CDR3 sequence: CSASEAEEGYNEQFF. The CDR3 nucleotides are TGCAGTGCTAGCGAAGCGGAGGAGGGCTACAATGAGCAGTTCTTC.

This clonotype was seen a handful of times. This chain connects TRBV20-1 to TRBJ2-7; unclear D gene. CDR1 and CDR2 (germline): DFQATT, SNEGSKA (reference sequence). Deletions cut 2 bases from V and 6 bases from J, with 8 bases between. The CDR3 covers 11 residues. CDR3 nucleotide sequence: TGCAGTGCTAGACCCAACGGCGAGCAGTACTTC. This codes for CSARPNGEQYF.

The chain employs TRBV5-1 and TRBJ2-7; 7 bases align to TRBD1. The V gene's germline CDR1 is SGHRS and CDR2 YFSETQ. J lost 3 bases, V lost 3 bases, and 3 bases had no gene match. There are 13 residues in the CDR3. Here the CDR3 DNA reads TGCGCCAGCAGCTACAGGGGTATCTACGAGCAGTACTTC. Amino acid sequence: CASSYRGIYEQYF.

The chain has TRBV18 and TRBJ1-5, with 7 positions matching TRBD1. Germline CDR1 is KGHSH and CDR2 is LQKENI. The CDR3 sequence is 13 residues long. V was clipped by 3 bases and J by 6 bases; unmatched bases: 2. CDR3: CASSPTGRQPQHF. In DNA, the CDR3 is TGTGCCAGCTCACCGACAGGGCGTCAGCCCCAGCATTTT.

This clonotype was detected only a few times. The chain joins TRBV3-1 to TRBJ2-1; D is ambiguous. Trimming took 0 bases from V and 14 from J, leaving 14 bases between them. Germline-derived CDR1 and CDR2 are LGHDT and YNNKEL (reference sequence). The CDR3 runs 13 residues. The CDR3 sequence is CASSQDLAVGKFF. The CDR3 region has the DNA TGTGCCAGCAGCCAAGATTTGGCCGTTGGGAAGTTCTTC.

This clonotype was picked up a small number of times. The chain carries TRBV6-1 and TRBJ1-1; the match to TRBD1 covers 10 bases. The CDR3 is 18 amino acids. Germline values: CDR1 MNHNS, CDR2 SASEGT. Germline trimming cut 7 bases from V and 4 bases from J; bases unmatched to any gene: 18. CDR3 protein: CASTMNLRQGARGTEAFF. The CDR3 DNA reads as TGTGCCAGCACTATGAACCTGAGACAGGGGGCAAGGGGCACTGAAGCTTTCTTT.

In this sample, this clonotype turned up a few times. The rearrangement links TRBV20-1 to TRBJ2-3; tentative D call: TRBD2 (6 bases). The germline V and J ends were trimmed by 6 bases and 3 bases, with 25 bases remaining between them. The V gene's germline CDR1 is DFQATT and CDR2 SNEGSKA (reference sequence). This CDR3 is 17 amino acids long. The CDR3 region has the DNA TGCAGTGCGAGATCTCAAACGGGACTGAGGGTGACAGATACGCAGTATTTT. Translated: CSARSQTGLRVTDTQYF.

This clonotype appeared many times. The chain combines TRBV6-5 with TRBJ2-1; D uncertain. Germline CDR1 and CDR2: MNHEY and SVGAGI. The ends were cut back, 8 bases at V and 6 bases at J, with 5 bases in the middle. The CDR3 is made up of 10 amino acids. In DNA, the CDR3 is TGTGCCAGCCCCTTCAATGAGCAGTTCTTC. Translated: CASPFNEQFF.

The chain carries TRBV6-1 and TRBJ1-1; D gene unclear. The germline V gene encodes CDR1 MNHNS and CDR2 SASEGT. Deletions cut 8 bases from V and 3 bases from J, with 13 bases between. This CDR3 is built from 13 residues. The CDR3 sequence: CASDPPADTEAFF. In DNA form, the CDR3 reads TGTGCCAGCGACCCCCCTGCGGACACTGAAGCTTTCTTT.

The chain couples TRBV20-1 to TRBJ2-3; D is undetermined. This CDR3 has 16 residues. From germline, CDR1 is DFQATT and CDR2 SNEGSKA (reference sequence). Between the trimmed V and J ends, which lost 0 bases and 6 bases, there was a span of 19 bases. Here the CDR3 reads CSARDWVDISKDTQYF. The DNA for the CDR3 is TGCAGTGCTAGAGATTGGGTAGACATAAGCAAGGATACGCAGTATTTT.

This clonotype turned up a few times. The chain is built from TRBV7-9 and TRBJ2-7; D uncertain. Trimming left V 2 bases short and J 3 bases short, with 8 bases between. CDR3 length: 13 amino acids. Germline V gene data show CDR1 as SEHNR and CDR2 as FQNEAQ (reference sequence). CDR3 protein: CASSLSYSYEQYF. CDR3 in DNA: TGTGCCAGCAGCTTATCTTACAGCTACGAGCAGTACTTC.

Concerning this clonotype: Germline and junction disagree at one end, which may indicate a read error. The rearrangement links TRBV5-1 to TRBJ2-6; maybe TRBD1 (6 bases). This CDR3 is built from 15 residues. The germline V gene has CDR1 SGHRS and CDR2 YFSETQ. The CDR3 region is CTSSPGDSGANVLTF. The CDR3 nucleotides are TGCACCAGCAGCCCAGGGGATTCTGGGGCCAACGTCCTGACTTTC. Looking up the rest from reference TRBV5-1 and TRBJ2-6 gives the full variable domain: KAGVTQTPRYLIKTRGQQVTLSCSPISGHRSVSWYQQTPGQGLQFLFEYFSETQRNKGNFPGRFSGRQFSNSRSEMNVSTLELGDSALYLCTSSPGDSGANVLTFGAGSRLTVL.

CDR3 sequence: CSVLPPGNEQFF. The CDR3 nucleotides read TGCAGCGTGCTCCCGCCGGGTAATGAGCAGTTCTTC. The rearrangement uses TRBV29-1 and TRBJ2-1, with D hard to call. The CDR3 loop spans 12 amino acids. The V gene lost 6 bases and the J gene lost 7 bases, with 13 bases spanning the gap. Germline V gene data show CDR1 as SQVTM and CDR2 as ANQGSEA.

This sequence joins TRBV20-1 and TRBJ1-4, with D unresolved. With 1 base removed from V and 3 bases from J, the gap between germline ends came to 18 bases. The CDR3 sequence is 17 residues long. Germline V lookup: CDR1 DFQATT, CDR2 SNEGSKA (reference sequence). The CDR3 loop is CSARGREGGLPNEKLFF. CDR3 nucleotide sequence: TGCAGTGCTAGAGGAAGAGAGGGAGGGTTACCTAATGAAAAACTGTTTTTT.

The chain employs TRBV29-1 and TRBJ2-3; D unresolved. The ends were cut back, 4 bases at V and 5 bases at J, with 7 bases in the middle. The V gene's germline CDR1 is SQVTM and CDR2 ANQGSEA. The CDR3 totals 11 residues. The CDR3 DNA follows: TGCAGCGTTGCGCGTGTAGATACGCAGTATTTT. Amino acid sequence: CSVARVDTQYF.

At least ten counts were recorded for this clonotype. The rearrangement links TRBV20-1 to TRBJ2-5; D unresolved. Trimming took off 6 bases at V and 5 bases at J, with 4 bases between the two ends. The germline V gene encodes CDR1 DFQATT and CDR2 SNEGSKA (reference sequence). CDR3 length equals 9 residues. The CDR3 DNA reads as TGCAGTGCCGGTGAGACCCAGTACTTC. It specifies CSAGETQYF.